A single sample is the source of the 21 T cell receptor beta chains below, sequenced in a study of vaccination and CD4 T cells after COVID-19. Researchers used the Oncomine TCR Beta short-read assay to sequence DNA from cultured CD4+ T cells. In TCRdb, the PCR reads were re-called with MiXCR into one record per CDR3 protein. This repertoire shows more than 15,000 distinct CDR3 sequences, 43% found once; its top ten account for roughly 13%. These receptors have no identified antigens. Treatment of the sample: approximately 11-day PBMC culture with coronavirus spike peptide pools or control peptides (ViraFEST assay). Sequenced sample: CD4+ T cells from blood, cultured in vitro. All receptors come from a human donor who had recovered from COVID-19.

The chain uses TRBV25-1 and TRBJ1-1, with D unclear. The CDR3 sequence is 15 residues long. Trimming left V 2 bases short and J 1 base short, with 11 bases between. The V gene's germline CDR1 is MGHDK and CDR2 SYGVNS. The CDR3 DNA sequence: TGTGCCAGCAGTGAACGAGGTTTTGGGAACACTGAAGCTTTCTTT. It yields the protein CASSERGFGNTEAFF. Full variable domain (missing parts from reference TRBV25-1 and TRBJ1-1): EADIYQTPRYLVIGTGKKITLECSQTMGHDKMYWYQQDPGMELHLIHYSYGVNSTEKGDLSSESTVSRIRTEHFPLTLESARPSHTSQYLCASSERGFGNTEAFFGQGTRLTVV.

The chain links TRBV12-3 or TRBV12-4 to TRBJ1-5, with D hard to call. The length of the CDR3 is 14 residues. Between the trimmed V and J ends, which lost 0 bases and 4 bases, there was a span of 7 bases. CDR3 in amino acids: CASSLAADNQPQHF. CDR3 nucleotides: TGTGCCAGCAGTTTAGCGGCCGATAATCAGCCCCAGCATTTT.

V gene TRBV25-1 combines with J gene TRBJ2-3; D might be TRBD1 or TRBD2, each matching 7 bases. Germline V gives CDR1 MGHDK, CDR2 SYGVNS. Between the trimmed V and J ends, which lost 10 bases and 2 bases, there was a span of 19 bases. This CDR3 spans 15 amino acids. The CDR3 DNA sequence: TGTGCCACCCAGGGGGGGAGGTGGTCCACAGATACGCAGTATTTT. Translation: CATQGGRWSTDTQYF.

This rearrangement joins TRBV20-1 to TRBJ2-2; a weak D match, TRBD2 (6 bases). The V and J ends lost 1 base and 5 bases respectively, with 8 bases between them. Germline assignment: CDR1 DFQATT and CDR2 SNEGSKA (reference sequence). The CDR3 contains 13 residues. This chain's CDR3 is CSARVGGTGELFF. CDR3 coding DNA: TGCAGTGCTAGAGTTGGGGGGACCGGGGAGCTGTTTTTT.

This clonotype has only one observation. The rearrangement joins TRBV30 to TRBJ2-3; D tentatively fits TRBD1 or TRBD2 (5 bases each). Germline V gives CDR1 GTSNPN, CDR2 SVGIG (reference sequence). CDR3 length: 16 residues. Trimming removed 4 bases from V and 0 bases from J, with 17 bases in between. CDR3 loop: CAWIDPQRTSTDTQYF. The CDR3 coding sequence is TGTGCCTGGATCGACCCCCAGCGGACAAGCACAGATACGCAGTATTTT.

V and J are TRBV11-2 and TRBJ2-2; D gene uncertain. The CDR3 contains 15 residues. The V end lost 2 bases, the J end lost 7 bases, and 14 bases lay between the germline ends. Looked up from germline, CDR1 is SGHAT and CDR2 is FQNNGV. The CDR3 bases are TGTGCCAGCAGCTTAATGGATTCGGGTCTCGGGGAGCTGTTTTTT. Residues: CASSLMDSGLGELFF.

The chain is built from TRBV5-1 and TRBJ2-1; 9 bases agree with TRBD2. CDR1 and CDR2 from the germline V gene are SGHRS and YFSETQ. The length of the CDR3 is 15 residues. Trimming removed 4 bases from V and 4 bases from J; junction bases left unmatched: 6. The CDR3 loop is CASSAGGRGYNEQFF. CDR3 coding DNA: TGCGCCAGCAGCGCGGGGGGGCGTGGGTACAATGAGCAGTTCTTC.

This clonotype is termed medium-sized (0.01 to 0.1%). This chain connects TRBV29-1 to TRBJ2-3; D is perhaps TRBD1 or TRBD2 (6 bases each). CDR3 size: 13 residues. Germline values: CDR1 SQVTM, CDR2 ANQGSEA. V was cut by 4 bases and J by 5 bases, with 13 bases left in between. CDR3 amino acids: CSVVGGAVDTQYF. The DNA for the CDR3 is TGCAGCGTTGTGGGGGGCGCGGTAGATACGCAGTATTTT.

V and J are TRBV10-3 and TRBJ2-4; no clear D gene. The CDR3 spans 12 residues. Looked up from germline, CDR1 is ENHRY and CDR2 is SYGVKD. The V and J ends lost 0 bases and 8 bases respectively, with 5 bases between them. For the CDR3, the DNA is TGTGCCATCAGTGAGTCCCGGGACATTCAGTACTTC. Its translation is CAISESRDIQYF.

The rearrangement joins TRBV27 to TRBJ2-7; 9 nucleotides match TRBD1. The CDR3 totals 13 residues. Germline V gene sequence: CDR1 MNHEY, CDR2 SMNVEV (reference sequence). V shed 11 bases and J 3 bases; nucleotides not matched to a gene: 8. The CDR3 reads CAGFRDRDYEQYF. CDR3 in DNA: TGTGCCGGATTCCGGGACAGGGACTACGAGCAGTACTTC.

This clonotype was observed a handful of times. The genes are TRBV6-2 or TRBV6-3 and TRBJ2-1; 8 bases are shared with TRBD2. This CDR3 spans 17 amino acids. Losses at the gene ends were 2 bases for V and 8 bases for J; bases not matched to a gene: 14. Germline V gives CDR1 MNHEY, CDR2 SVGEGT. Here the CDR3 DNA reads TGTGCCAGCAGTTACCTCCTCACTAGCGGACTGGGCGATGAGCAGTTCTTC. It encodes CASSYLLTSGLGDEQFF.

This clonotype was counted only a few times. This chain connects TRBV20-1 to TRBJ2-1; D not certain. Germline CDR1 and CDR2: DFQATT and SNEGSKA (reference sequence). V gave up 1 base and J gave up 12 bases, with 10 bases separating them. This CDR3 has 11 amino acids. CDR3 DNA: TGCAGTGCTAGAGTGGGCTCTTCGCAGTTCTTC. It encodes CSARVGSSQFF.

This sequence joins TRBV5-4 and TRBJ1-6; no reliable D call. The CDR3 totals 14 residues. Trimming removed 0 bases at V and 9 bases at J, with 10 bases between. CDR1 and CDR2 (germline): SGHNT, YYREEE (reference sequence). In DNA, the CDR3 is TGTGCCAGCAGCTTGGACAGATCTCCTTCACCCCTCCACTTT. This gives the protein CASSLDRSPSPLHF.

This clonotype was seen a few times. This chain connects TRBV6-1 to TRBJ1-3, with D maybe TRBD1 (5 bases). V dropped 8 bases and J dropped 4 bases, with 12 bases sitting between them. The CDR3 is made up of 13 amino acids. The germline CDR1 and CDR2 sequences are MNHNS and SASEGT. In nucleotides, the CDR3 is TGTGCCAGCGGGACCCAGCAGGGAAACACCATATATTTT. Translated, it gives CASGTQQGNTIYF.

DNA for the CDR3: TGCGCCAGCAGCAGGGACACTGAAGCTTTCTTT. Its translation: CASSRDTEAFF. The rearrangement links TRBV4-1 to TRBJ1-1; D is uncertain. This CDR3 region has 11 residues. V was trimmed by 5 bases and J by 3 bases, leaving 4 bases between them. Germline V gene data show CDR1 as MGHRA and CDR2 as YSYEKL.

CDR3 sequence reads: CGVKDRGNQPQHF. As DNA, the CDR3 is TGCGGTGTTAAGGACAGGGGGAATCAGCCCCAGCATTTT. This chain joins TRBV20-1 and TRBJ1-5; 10 positions agree with TRBD1. The CDR3 consists of 13 residues. Germline V CDR1 and CDR2: DFQATT, SNEGSKA (reference sequence).

This clonotype has more than one count but fewer than ten. The chain combines TRBV7-9 with TRBJ1-1; D call uncertain. Between the trimmed V and J ends, which lost 5 bases and 1 base, there was a span of 8 bases. CDR3 length: 13 residues. Germline values: CDR1 SEHNR, CDR2 FQNEAQ (reference sequence). The CDR3 sequence: CASSQSSNTEAFF. Here the CDR3 DNA reads TGTGCCAGCAGCCAGTCATCGAACACTGAAGCTTTCTTT.

The chain employs TRBV12-3 or TRBV12-4 and TRBJ2-5, with unresolved D. This CDR3 spans 16 amino acids. V was trimmed by 0 bases and J by 5 bases, leaving 16 bases between them. This CDR3 is CASSLATLSGTETQYF. CDR3 in DNA: TGTGCCAGCAGTTTAGCGACCCTGTCGGGTACCGAGACCCAGTACTTC.

This clonotype was seen a few times. The chain carries TRBV12-3 or TRBV12-4 and TRBJ1-6, with a possible D match to TRBD1 (5 bases). Trimming removed 6 bases at V and 5 bases at J, with 5 bases between. The CDR3 spans 12 residues. CDR3 amino acids: CASSRDNSPLHF. In nucleotides, the CDR3 is TGTGCCAGCAGCAGGGATAATTCACCCCTCCACTTT.

The chain links TRBV20-1 to TRBJ1-5; D is ambiguous. The CDR3 spans 12 residues. Trimming left V 4 bases short and J 7 bases short, with 11 bases between. Germline V gives CDR1 DFQATT, CDR2 SNEGSKA (reference sequence). CDR3 nucleotides: TGCAGTGCTACTAAACAGCCCCAGCCCCAGCATTTT. It specifies CSATKQPQPQHF.

J is TRBJ1-5 and V is TRBV20-1; 7 positions match TRBD1. The ends lost 7 bases at V and 3 bases at J; junction bases unmatched: 9. CDR3 length: 14 residues. CDR1 and CDR2 from the germline V gene are DFQATT and SNEGSKA (reference sequence). The CDR3 is CSGTGQSFNQPQHF. Written as DNA, the CDR3 is TGCAGTGGTACGGGACAGAGCTTCAATCAGCCCCAGCATTTT.